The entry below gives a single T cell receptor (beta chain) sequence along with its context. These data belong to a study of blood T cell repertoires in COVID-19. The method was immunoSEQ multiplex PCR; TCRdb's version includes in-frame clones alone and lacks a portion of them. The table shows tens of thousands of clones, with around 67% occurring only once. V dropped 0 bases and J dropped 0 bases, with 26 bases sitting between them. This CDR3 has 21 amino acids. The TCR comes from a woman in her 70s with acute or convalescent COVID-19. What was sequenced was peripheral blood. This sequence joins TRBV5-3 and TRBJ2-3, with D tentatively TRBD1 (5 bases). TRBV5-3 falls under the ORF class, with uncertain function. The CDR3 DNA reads TGTGCCAGAAGCTTGGCGCCCAACAGGCCACCGTACTCTGATAGCACAGATACGCAGTATTTT. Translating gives CARSLAPNRPPYSDSTDTQYF.